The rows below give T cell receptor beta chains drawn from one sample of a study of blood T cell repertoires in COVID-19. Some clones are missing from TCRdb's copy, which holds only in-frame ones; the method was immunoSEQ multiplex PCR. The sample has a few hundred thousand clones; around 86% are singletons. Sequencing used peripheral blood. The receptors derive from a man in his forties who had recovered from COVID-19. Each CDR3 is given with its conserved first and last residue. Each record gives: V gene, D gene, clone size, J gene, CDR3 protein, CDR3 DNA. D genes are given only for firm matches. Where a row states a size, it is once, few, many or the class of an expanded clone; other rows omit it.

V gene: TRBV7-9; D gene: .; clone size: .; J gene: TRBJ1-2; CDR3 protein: CASKQGQVGLYTF; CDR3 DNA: TGTGCCAGCAAACAAGGTCAGGTCGGACTCTACACCTTC
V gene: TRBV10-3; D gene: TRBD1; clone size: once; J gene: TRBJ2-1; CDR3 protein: CAINPRGRVEEQFF; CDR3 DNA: TGTGCCATCAACCCCAGGGGGCGAGTGGAGGAGCAGTTCTTC
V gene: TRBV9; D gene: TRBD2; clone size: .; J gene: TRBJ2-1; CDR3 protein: CASARTSGTQFF; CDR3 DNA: TGTGCCAGCGCCCGGACTAGCGGGACGCAGTTCTTC
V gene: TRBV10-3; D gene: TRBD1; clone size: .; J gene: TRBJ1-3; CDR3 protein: CAIRDRGRDTIYF; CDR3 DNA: TGTGCCATCCGTGACAGGGGGCGGGACACCATATATTTT
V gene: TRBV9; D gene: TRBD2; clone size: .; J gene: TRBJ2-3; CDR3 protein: CASSVAGLADTQYF; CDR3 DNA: TGTGCCAGCAGCGTAGCTGGACTAGCAGATACGCAGTATTTT
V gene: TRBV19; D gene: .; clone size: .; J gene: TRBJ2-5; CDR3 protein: CASSLTGKAETQYF; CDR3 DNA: TGTGCCAGTAGTTTGACAGGAAAGGCAGAGACCCAGTACTTC
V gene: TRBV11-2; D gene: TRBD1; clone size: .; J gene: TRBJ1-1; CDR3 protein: CASRYSGTGPTEAFF; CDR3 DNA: TGTGCCAGCAGGTATTCCGGGACAGGGCCCACTGAAGCTTTCTTT
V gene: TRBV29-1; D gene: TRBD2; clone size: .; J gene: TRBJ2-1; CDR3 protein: CSVRRPSGRREPEQFF; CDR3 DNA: TGCAGCGTTAGACGCCCTAGCGGGAGGCGGGAACCGGAGCAGTTCTTC
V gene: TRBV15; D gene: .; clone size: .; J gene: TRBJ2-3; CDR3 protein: CATSPASHTTGTDTQYF; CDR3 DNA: TGTGCCACCAGCCCCGCATCCCATACGACAGGCACAGATACGCAGTATTTT
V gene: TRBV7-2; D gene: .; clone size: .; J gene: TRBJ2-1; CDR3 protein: CASSLGHNEQFF; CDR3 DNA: TGTGCCAGCAGCTTAGGGCACAATGAGCAGTTCTTC
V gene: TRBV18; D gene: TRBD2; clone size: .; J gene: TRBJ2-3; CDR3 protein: CASSPNAGGPDTQYF; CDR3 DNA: TGTGCCAGCTCCCCCAACGCGGGGGGGCCGGATACGCAGTATTTT
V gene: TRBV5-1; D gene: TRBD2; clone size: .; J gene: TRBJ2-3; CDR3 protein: CASSLAGGQGDTQYF; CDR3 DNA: TGCGCCAGCAGCTTGGCGGGGGGGCAAGGAGATACGCAGTATTTT
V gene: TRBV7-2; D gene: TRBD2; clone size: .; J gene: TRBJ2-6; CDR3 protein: CASSPQRDWANVLTF; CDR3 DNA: TGTGCCAGCAGCCCCCAGCGGGATTGGGCCAACGTCCTGACTTTC
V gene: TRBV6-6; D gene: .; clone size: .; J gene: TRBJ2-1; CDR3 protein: CASSYGGAWDEQFF; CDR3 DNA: TGTGCCAGCAGCTACGGGGGCGCCTGGGATGAGCAGTTCTTC
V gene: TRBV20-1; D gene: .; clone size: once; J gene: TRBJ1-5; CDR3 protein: CSASKGGGNQPQHF; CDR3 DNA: TGCAGTGCTAGTAAAGGGGGGGGCAATCAGCCCCAGCATTTT
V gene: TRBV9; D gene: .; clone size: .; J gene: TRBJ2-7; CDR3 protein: CASSMLGLGEQYF; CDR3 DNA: TGTGCCAGCAGCATGCTGGGGCTAGGCGAGCAGTACTTC
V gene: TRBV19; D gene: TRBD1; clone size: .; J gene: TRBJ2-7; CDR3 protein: CASSRTGAHEQYF; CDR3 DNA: TGTGCCAGTAGTAGGACAGGGGCCCACGAGCAGTACTTC
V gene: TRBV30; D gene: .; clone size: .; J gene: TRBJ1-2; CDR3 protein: CAYIGRNYGYTF; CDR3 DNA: TGTGCCTACATAGGGAGAAACTATGGCTACACCTTC
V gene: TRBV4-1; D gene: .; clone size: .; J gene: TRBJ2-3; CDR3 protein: CASSQDVRGASTDTQYF; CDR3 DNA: TGCGCCAGCAGCCAAGATGTCCGGGGGGCCAGCACAGATACGCAGTATTTT
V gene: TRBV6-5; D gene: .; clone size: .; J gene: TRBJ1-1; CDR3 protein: CASRTLGSEAFF; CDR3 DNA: TGTGCCAGCAGGACACTAGGGTCTGAAGCTTTCTTT
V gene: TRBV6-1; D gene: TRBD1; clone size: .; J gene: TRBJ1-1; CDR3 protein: CASRPTGATEAFF; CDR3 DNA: TGTGCCAGCAGGCCCACAGGGGCCACTGAAGCTTTCTTT
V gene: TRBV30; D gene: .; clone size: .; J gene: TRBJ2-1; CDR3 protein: CAWSSVALGYNEQFF; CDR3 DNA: TGTGCCTGGAGTTCTGTAGCCCTAGGTTACAATGAGCAGTTCTTC
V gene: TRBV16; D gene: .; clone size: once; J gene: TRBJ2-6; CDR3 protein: CASSQLGANVLTF; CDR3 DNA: TGTGCCAGCAGCCAACTGGGGGCCAACGTCCTGACTTTC
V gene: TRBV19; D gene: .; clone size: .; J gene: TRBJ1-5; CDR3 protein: CASRLHGANQPQHF; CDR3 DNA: TGTGCCAGCCGACTCCATGGGGCAAATCAGCCCCAGCATTTT
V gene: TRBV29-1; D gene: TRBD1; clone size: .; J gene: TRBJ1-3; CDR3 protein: CSVGTGGGNTIYF; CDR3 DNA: TGCAGCGTGGGAACAGGGGGCGGAAACACCATATATTTT
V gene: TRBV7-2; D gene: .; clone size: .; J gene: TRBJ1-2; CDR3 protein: CASSPRTGRAGYGYTF; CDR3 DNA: TGTGCCAGCAGCCCACGAACAGGGAGGGCAGGGTATGGCTACACCTTC
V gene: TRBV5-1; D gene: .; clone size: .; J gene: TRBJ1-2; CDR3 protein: CASSLILGGGYYGYTF; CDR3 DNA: TGCGCCAGCAGCTTGATTCTAGGCGGGGGATACTATGGCTACACCTTC
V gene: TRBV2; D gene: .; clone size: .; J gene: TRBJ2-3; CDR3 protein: CASSVLYTDTQYF; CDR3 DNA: TGTGCCAGCAGTGTTCTTTACACAGATACGCAGTATTTT
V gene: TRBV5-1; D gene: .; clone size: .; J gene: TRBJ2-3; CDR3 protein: CASSLGQGYSTDTQYF; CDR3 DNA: TGCGCCAGCAGCTTGGGGCAGGGATATAGCACAGATACGCAGTATTTT
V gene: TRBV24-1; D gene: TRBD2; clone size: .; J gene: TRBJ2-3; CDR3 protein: CATSGRESAHTQYF; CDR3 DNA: TGTGCCACCAGTGGGCGGGAGAGCGCACATACGCAGTATTTT
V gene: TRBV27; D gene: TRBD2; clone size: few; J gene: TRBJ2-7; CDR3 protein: CASSSGRERLEQYF; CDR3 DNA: TGTGCCAGCAGTTCAGGGCGGGAGCGGCTCGAGCAGTACTTC
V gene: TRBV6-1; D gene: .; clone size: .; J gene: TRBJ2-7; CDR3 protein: CASSDRAPTYEQYF; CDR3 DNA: TGTGCCAGCAGTGACAGGGCACCCACCTACGAGCAGTACTTC
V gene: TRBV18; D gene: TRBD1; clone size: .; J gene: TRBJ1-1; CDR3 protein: CASSPPQGAVGAFF; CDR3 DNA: TGTGCCAGCTCACCACCGCAGGGGGCCGTTGGGGCTTTCTTT
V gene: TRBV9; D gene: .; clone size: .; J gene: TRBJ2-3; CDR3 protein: CASSAQPGLWTDTQYF; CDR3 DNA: TGTGCCAGCAGCGCGCAGCCGGGACTCTGGACGGATACGCAGTATTTT
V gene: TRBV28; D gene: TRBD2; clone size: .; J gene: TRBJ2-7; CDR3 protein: CATLSGGLSYEQYF; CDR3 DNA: TGTGCCACTCTAAGCGGGGGCCTCTCCTACGAGCAGTACTTC
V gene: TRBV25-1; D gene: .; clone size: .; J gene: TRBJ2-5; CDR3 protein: CASSEFPPGQETQYF; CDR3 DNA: TGTGCCAGCAGTGAATTCCCCCCCGGGCAAGAGACCCAGTACTTC
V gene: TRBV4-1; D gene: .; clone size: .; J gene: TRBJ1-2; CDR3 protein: CASSQREGTYGYTF; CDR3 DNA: TGCGCCAGCAGCCAGAGGGAGGGGACCTATGGCTACACCTTC
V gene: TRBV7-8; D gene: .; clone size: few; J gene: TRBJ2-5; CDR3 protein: CASSLARRQTPQETQYF; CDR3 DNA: TGTGCCAGCAGCTTAGCGAGGCGGCAGACGCCTCAAGAGACCCAGTACTTC
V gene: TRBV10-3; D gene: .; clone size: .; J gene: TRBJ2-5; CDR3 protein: CAISEYRGAETQYF; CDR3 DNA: TGTGCCATCAGTGAGTATCGGGGAGCGGAGACCCAGTACTTC
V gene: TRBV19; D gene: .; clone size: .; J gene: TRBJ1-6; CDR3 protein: CASRYRGSNNSPLHF; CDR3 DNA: TGTGCCAGTAGATATAGGGGATCCAACAATTCACCCCTCCACTTT
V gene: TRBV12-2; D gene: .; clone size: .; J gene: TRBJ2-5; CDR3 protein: CASRLEAPGLAGGPSRQETQYF; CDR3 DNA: TGTGCAAGTCGCTTAGAGGCACCGGGACTAGCGGGAGGGCCTAGCCGCCAAGAGACCCAGTACTTC
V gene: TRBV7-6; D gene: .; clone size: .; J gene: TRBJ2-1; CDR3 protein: CASSLGPALVNEQFF; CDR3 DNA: TGTGCCAGCAGCTTAGGGCCAGCGCTAGTGAATGAGCAGTTCTTC
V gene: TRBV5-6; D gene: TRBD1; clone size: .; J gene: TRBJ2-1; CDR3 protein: CASSDTGGRGNEQFF; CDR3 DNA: TGTGCCAGCAGCGATACAGGGGGACGGGGCAATGAGCAGTTCTTC
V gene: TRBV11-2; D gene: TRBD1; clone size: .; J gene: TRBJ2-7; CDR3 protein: CASSSNNLWTGFSYEQYF; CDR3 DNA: TGTGCCAGCAGCTCGAACAACCTGTGGACAGGGTTCTCCTACGAGCAGTACTTC
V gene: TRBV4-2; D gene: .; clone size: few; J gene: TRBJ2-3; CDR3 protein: CASSQVSSRADTQYF; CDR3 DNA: TGTGCCAGCAGCCAAGTTAGTAGTCGGGCAGATACGCAGTATTTT
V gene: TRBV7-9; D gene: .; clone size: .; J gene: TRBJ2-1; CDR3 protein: CASSYQTPGSEQFF; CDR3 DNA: TGTGCCAGCAGCTACCAGACTCCCGGGAGTGAGCAGTTCTTC
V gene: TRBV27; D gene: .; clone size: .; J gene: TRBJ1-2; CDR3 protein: CASRGRGLYGYTF; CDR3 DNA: TGTGCCAGCAGGGGTCGGGGACTTTATGGCTACACCTTC
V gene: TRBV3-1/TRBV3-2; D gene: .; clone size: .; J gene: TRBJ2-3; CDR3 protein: CASSQGGSTGTQYF; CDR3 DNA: TGTGCCAGCAGCCAAGGGGGTAGCACAGGTACGCAGTATTTT
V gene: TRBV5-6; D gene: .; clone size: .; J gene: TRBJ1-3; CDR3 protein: CASSSLNSGNTIYF; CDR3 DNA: TGTGCCAGCAGCTCGCTAAACTCTGGAAACACCATATATTTT
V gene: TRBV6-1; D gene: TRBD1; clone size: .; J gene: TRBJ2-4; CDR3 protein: CASSEQGAGNIQYF; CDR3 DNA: TGTGCCAGCAGTGAACAGGGGGCAGGAAACATTCAGTACTTC
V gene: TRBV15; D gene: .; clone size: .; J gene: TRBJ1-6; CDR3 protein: CATSKEAQGIGSPLHF; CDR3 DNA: TGTGCCACCAGCAAAGAAGCCCAGGGGATAGGTTCACCCCTCCACTTT